This TCR beta chain stems from a study of cytomegalovirus exposure and HLA in healthy donors. Overall study results and limits: A later examination showed that TCR association rates differed by HLA locus, with DRB1 most and HLA-C fewest. Based on reports, TCR beta sequences accurately predicted HLA-A and HLA-B alleles for most subjects. Presence/absence results assume similar sequencing depth per donor, which may not hold.

PCR amplification relied on 60 Vbeta primers (plus 13 Jbeta primers). Clones were sequenced by immunoSEQ multiplex PCR, and TCRdb holds only the in-frame ones, with some missing. Among 100,000 to 150,000 clones listed, 65% to 85% were seen once. The CDR3 length is 13 residues. V shed 4 bases and J 2 bases; nucleotides not matched to a gene: 1. Germline loops: CDR1 SGHDN, CDR2 FVKESK. Of note for this clone: Its antigen is not known.

J is TRBJ2-5 and V is TRBV14; 7 nucleotides line up with TRBD2. The source material was PBMCs. This receptor was identified in a woman aged 40-49 years in good health and CMV-seronegative. Here the CDR3 DNA reads TGTGCCAGCAGCCGGGGGGGTCAAGAGACCCAGTACTTC. Protein sequence: CASSRGGQETQYF.